This is a list of T cell receptor beta chains from one sample in a study of tumor and adjacent non-tumor tissue in lung cancer. TCRdb redid the calling of the multiplex PCR reads with MiXCR, one entry per CDR3 protein. The sample consists of tens of thousands of distinct CDR3 sequences, just under 75% of them appearing once. Material for sequencing was distant non-tumor lung tissue. These TCRs come from a woman aged 60-75 years with non-small cell lung cancer. CDR3s include the opening cysteine and the closing phenylalanine or tryptophan. Fields, in order: CDR3 protein, J gene, V gene.

CASSELQGNTGELFF TRBJ2-2 TRBV25-1
CVSSPPGTSVQFF TRBJ2-1 TRBV7-8
CAINNPREEKQFF TRBJ1-4 TRBV10-3
CTSSYSRGGGNQSQHF TRBJ1-5 TRBV6-2/TRBV6-3
CASSSSGTNTEAFF TRBJ1-1 TRBV11-1
CSVAKNSGPKQSQHF TRBJ1-5 TRBV29-1
CASSFTETQYF TRBJ2-5 TRBV5-4
CSAKGQLENYGYAF TRBJ1-2 TRBV20-1
CASNQGERGSSYEQYF TRBJ2-7 TRBV4-3
CASSLGPGQSTNTQYF TRBJ2-3 TRBV11-2
CATSLFGSSTLQETQYF TRBJ2-5 TRBV11-3
CASSENTGQETQYF TRBJ2-5 TRBV6-1
CASNQVTGGYEQYF TRBJ2-7 TRBV4-3
CASSSTGPGETQYF TRBJ2-5 TRBV5-6
CASSSHRAEGSNQETQYF TRBJ2-5 TRBV28
CTSSQTSGRQYEQYF TRBJ2-7 TRBV4-1
CASNFGDRGNQSQHF TRBJ1-5 TRBV11-2
CASSFPSETDLYGYTF TRBJ1-2 TRBV28
CASRYSRGVPEVFF TRBJ1-1 TRBV6-2/TRBV6-3
CSVLKGHGGELFF TRBJ2-2 TRBV29-1
CDSSHIQQRANTGELFF TRBJ2-2 TRBV6-2/TRBV6-3
CASSGQGEETQYF TRBJ2-5 TRBV10-1
CSVEAGSIDTQYF TRBJ2-3 TRBV29-1
CASSREIMREQYF TRBJ2-7 TRBV11-2
CASSYASGANVLTF TRBJ2-6 TRBV6-5
CASRSGWGGPFTDTQYF TRBJ2-3 TRBV12-3/TRBV12-4
CASTILPISDREDYGYTF TRBJ1-2 TRBV28
CASSESGSITNTF TRBJ1-2 TRBV11-1
CARTPRTIFSEANVLTF TRBJ2-6 TRBV28
CASRTGTSARDTRYF TRBJ2-3 TRBV12-3/TRBV12-4
CASSYDVQSIQHF TRBJ2-4 TRBV6-2/TRBV6-3
CTSSQGPRGMNEQFF TRBJ2-1 TRBV4-3
CSVAQGGDTQYF TRBJ2-3 TRBV29-1
CASSSEQFEGTGELFF TRBJ2-2 TRBV6-2/TRBV6-3
CANSNNGGAVEQYF TRBJ2-7 TRBV11-2
CASSSISGRITNEQFF TRBJ2-1 TRBV11-2
CASSLIGGSDTQYF TRBJ2-3 TRBV7-3
CASSQEEGTATNIGVLFF TRBJ2-2 TRBV4-3
CSALETLSTDMQYF TRBJ2-3 TRBV20-1
CSARSGYIENSPLHF TRBJ1-6 TRBV20-1
CASSTQQGYERYF TRBJ2-7 TRBV6-6
CASSPWQGRRHVPNTREPFF TRBJ2-2 TRBV6-6
CASSQDLPGYSDQPQHF TRBJ1-5 TRBV4-2
CVSSKRRTSGTSSYNEQFF TRBJ2-1 TRBV6-1
CASSEIREFHEQYF TRBJ2-7 TRBV2
CASCLDGNTQNIQYF TRBJ2-4 TRBV7-2
CANSNRPGPQETQYF TRBJ2-5 TRBV13
CVSSFGGQVTKNIQYF TRBJ2-4 TRBV12-3/TRBV12-4
CSVAPPFAAGGVRGYIF TRBJ1-2 TRBV29-1
CASSSRRTGRSLSNQPRHF TRBJ1-5 TRBV5-6
CASSLGAAVRHNEQFF TRBJ2-1 TRBV14